This TCR beta chain was profiled in a study of blood T cell repertoires in COVID-19. Study in general: From the United States, Italy and Spain came samples of acute and convalescent COVID-19. In each case, the material was cDNA or gDNA derived from T cells, B-cell-depleted T cells, or PBMCs.

Original data processing: Researchers report that nucleated cell counts were estimated from reference gene primer amplification. TCRdb keeps only in-frame clones here, not all; method: immunoSEQ multiplex PCR. V, J and clone size reflect that table, while D and trimming were determined from the DNA. The sample yields 150,000 to 200,000 clones, 85% seen once. The ends were cut back, 6 bases at V and 6 bases at J, with 17 bases in the middle. Per the germline V gene, CDR1 is WNHNN and CDR2 is SYGVQD (reference sequence). This CDR3 has 14 amino acids. Sequenced material: peripheral blood. The chain uses TRBV10-1 and TRBJ1-1; D might be TRBD1 (6 bases). The receptor's source is a human donor with acute or convalescent COVID-19. The donor label of this sample is uncertain. This CDR3 is CASRARTQGPEAFF. In nucleotides, the CDR3 is TGCGCCAGCAGAGCCCGGACACAGGGTCCTGAAGCTTTCTTT.